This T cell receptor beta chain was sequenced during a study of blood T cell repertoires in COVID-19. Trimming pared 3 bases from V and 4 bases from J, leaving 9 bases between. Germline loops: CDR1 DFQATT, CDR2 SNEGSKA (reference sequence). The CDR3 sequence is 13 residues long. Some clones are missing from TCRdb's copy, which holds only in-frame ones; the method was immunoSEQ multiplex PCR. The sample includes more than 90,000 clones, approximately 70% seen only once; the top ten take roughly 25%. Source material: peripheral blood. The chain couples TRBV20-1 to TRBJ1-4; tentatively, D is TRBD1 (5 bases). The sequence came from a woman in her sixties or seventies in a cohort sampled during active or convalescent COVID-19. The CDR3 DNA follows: TGCAGTGCTAGTGGGGCTTATAATGAAAAACTGTTTTTT. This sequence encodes CSASGAYNEKLFF.